This T cell receptor (beta chain) came from a study of cytomegalovirus exposure and HLA in healthy donors. Study summary: Within the Caucasian-associated ancestry cluster were under 85% of the roughly 400 genotyped donors.

Findings of the study overall: Immune exposure information comprised only CMV serostatus.

It was with 60 Vbeta and 13 Jbeta primers that the PCR ran. The table came from immunoSEQ multiplex PCR; TCRdb's copy has only in-frame clones and leaves some out. The table shows about 38,000 clones, with 66% occurring only once. Germline V lookup: CDR1 SGHAT, CDR2 FQNNGV. This CDR3 has 15 amino acids. V shed 4 bases and J shed 1 base, with 13 bases lying between them. This clone is a singleton in its sample. Its antigen is not identified. The V gene is TRBV11-2, the J gene TRBJ1-1, with a weak D call TRBD1 (5 bases). Sequencing was carried out using PBMCs. This clonotype originated in a man aged 50-59 years in good health and CMV-seropositive. CDR3 sequence (DNA): TGTGCCAGCAGCTATGGACTGGGGGGGAACACTGAAGCTTTCTTT. Translated: CASSYGLGGNTEAFF. Looking up the rest from reference TRBV11-2 and TRBJ1-1 gives the full variable domain: EAGVAQSPRYKIIEKRQSVAFWCNPISGHATLYWYQQILGQGPKLLIQFQNNGVVDDSQLPKDRFSAERLKGVDSTLKIQPAKLEDSAVYLCASSYGLGGNTEAFFGQGTRLTVV.